The 4 T cell receptor beta chains below come from one sample, sequenced in a study of cytomegalovirus exposure and HLA in healthy donors. PCR primers comprised 60 Vbeta and 13 Jbeta primers. Only in-frame clones appear in the TCRdb table, and some are missing; sequencing was by immunoSEQ multiplex PCR. The sample shows 65,000 or so clones, around 73% of them seen only once. The sequenced sample consisted of PBMCs. The receptors were sampled from a girl under 18 in good health and CMV-seropositive.

The V and J genes are TRBV4-1 and TRBJ1-1, with 8 nucleotides matching TRBD1. The CDR3 is 15 residues long. With 1 base clipped from V and 6 bases from J, the junction kept 7 bases outside the gene matches. The germline V gene encodes CDR1 MGHRA and CDR2 YSYEKL. Here the CDR3 DNA reads TGCGCCAGCAGCCAAGGGCAGGGGGCCATCCCTGAAGCTTTCTTT. It codes for CASSQGQGAIPEAFF.

V gene TRBV2 combines with J gene TRBJ1-2; D is uncertain. Per germline, CDR1 SNHLY and CDR2 FYNNEI. This CDR3 comprises 13 residues. The chain's CDR3 is CATEQGTNYGYTF. The CDR3 DNA reads TGTGCAACAGAACAAGGAACAAACTATGGCTACACCTTC.

The V gene is TRBV30, the J gene TRBJ2-5, with a tentative D call TRBD2 (6 bases). V dropped 5 bases and J dropped 1 base, with 8 bases sitting between them. The CDR3 sequence is 12 residues long. CDR1 GTSNPN and CDR2 SVGIG come from the germline V gene (reference sequence). This CDR3 is CAWGDFQETQYF. The CDR3, as DNA: TGTGCCTGGGGGGACTTCCAAGAGACCCAGTACTTC.

The CDR3 spells CASRGGNTEAFF. CDR3 sequence (DNA): TGTGCCAGCAGAGGCGGGAACACTGAAGCTTTCTTT. This sequence joins TRBV28 and TRBJ1-1; D not resolved. The CDR3 length is 12 residues. Trimming took off 6 bases at V and 1 base at J, with 6 bases between the two ends. CDR1 is MDHEN and CDR2 is SYDVKM in the germline V gene.